This TCR beta chain is drawn from a study of CD8 T cells in ankylosing spondylitis. Study conclusions and caveats: Prior work had noted some motif variants in reactive arthritis blood and synovial fluid. A TCR beta motif of about 8 highly homologous variants appeared characteristic of ankylosing spondylitis blood. Within peripheral blood, clones linked to disease were CD8+ and relatively rare.

This CDR3 has 13 residues. Germline V gene data show CDR1 as DFQATT and CDR2 as SNEGSKA (reference sequence). Trimming shortened V by 3 bases and J by 6 bases, and 13 bases separated the two germline ends. Preparation of TCR beta libraries was done by quantitative 5'-RACE with molecular barcodes. Via MiXCR, TCRdb re-called the 5' RACE reads, giving one row per CDR3 protein. Counted here are a few hundred thousand distinct CDR3 sequences, roughly a quarter occurring once; the ten biggest clones make up around 0.58%. The sample holds many counts of this clonotype. As yet, its antigen is unknown. The TCR originated in a male donor with ankylosing spondylitis or in good health (not recorded which). Sample: blood, either unsorted or a sorted T cell fraction (not recorded which). V gene TRBV20-1 combines with J gene TRBJ2-3, with no clear D. The CDR3 coding sequence is TGCAGTGCTAGTACTCCGCCGATTGATACGCAGTATTTT. This gives the protein CSASTPPIDTQYF.